This entry features one T cell receptor (beta chain) sequence. Its recognized antigen is unknown. No base-level quality is on record; no much larger clone is a single base apart. These data are taken from a study of Ad26.COV2.S vaccination and SARS-CoV-2 variants (TCRdb year 2021). Describing the broader study: Vaccine-arm donors were drawn from COV1001, a multicentre, randomized, double-blind, placebo-controlled phase I-IIa trial of Ad26.COV2.S in healthy adults. Investigators did not know the trial group allocation while performing experiments and assessing outcomes. Ad26.COV2.S was administered intramuscularly at 5 x 10^10 or 1 x 10^11 viral particles, either as a single shot or as two shots given 56 days apart. Trial participants were randomized into five groups of five, in which low-dose or high-dose Ad26.COV2.S was given once or twice, or placebo was given on both occasions. The TCR-sequenced set comprised approximately 30 samples: some 20 Ad26.COV2.S vaccine recipients, 5 placebo recipients and 8 SARS-CoV-2 convalescent individuals. The specificity and breadth of SARS-CoV-2-reactive T cell receptors after Ad26.COV2.S vaccination were assessed by TCRbeta repertoire sequencing. On the study overall, not on this receptor specifically: It was noted by the authors that total T cell responses may have been underestimated by the TCR breadth and depth analyses. The study was not powered to compare responses between vaccine doses or regimens. Ad26.COV2.S recipients had higher spike-specific TCR breadth than placebo recipients (P = 0.0014). Non-spike TCR breadth was comparable between vaccine and placebo recipients, consistent with the vaccine containing only spike. Substantial breadth of spike-specific CD8+ and CD4+ T cell responses was reported after vaccination.

The treatment or condition label on this specimen signifies: 15 to 20 received Ad26.COV2.S at low or high dose, single or two shots; several received placebo; per-sample allocation not given. Repertoires of vaccine and placebo recipients were sequenced from samples taken on day 63 after the first injection. In Cohort 1b, around 25 adults aged 18-55 years were enrolled at a single site in Boston, USA, between 29 July and 7 August 2020. Ad26.COV2.S was a replication-incompetent adenovirus type 26 vector expressing a prefusion-stabilized SARS-CoV-2 spike protein from the original Wuhan strain. TCRbeta CDR3 regions were sequenced with the immunoSEQ Assay. After extraction, genomic DNA underwent amplification by bias-controlled multiplex PCR, followed by high-throughput sequencing. Per the original workflow: To quantify the absolute abundance of every unique TCRbeta CDR3 region, sequences were collapsed and filtered. T cell fraction was estimated by normalizing TCRbeta template counts to usable DNA, with usable DNA measured through amplification of reference genes found in all nucleated cells. Repertoire TCRs were annotated as SARS-CoV-2-specific when V gene, CDR3 amino acid sequence and J gene were exactly matched to a known reactive TCR set. The reference SARS-CoV-2 TCR set was obtained from MIRA and was filtered for enrichment in COVID-19-positive ImmuneCODE repertoires, whereby public or cross-reactive TCRs were removed. Using the MIRA antigens, annotated TCRs were further analysed by specific ORF or by position within an ORF. Depth was the summed frequency of annotated unique rearrangements, while breadth was defined as annotated unique rearrangements over total unique productive rearrangements. Two-sided Wilcoxon rank-sum tests were used to compare TCR breadth between groups. TCRdb took this table from immuneACCESS and kept in-frame rearrangements with V and J called. Such tables lack part of the clones; where checked against another copy, unresolved V genes explain under half of the gap, and the rest is unexplained. The V and J calls and the clone size are those of that table, but D and trimming were determined from the DNA. Present in this sample are 400,000 to 450,000 clones, around 92% of which were seen just once. 1.5% to 2% of the sample lies in the top ten.

CDR1 is given as SGHDN and CDR2 as FVKESK, both from the germline V gene. The CDR3 sequence holds 13 residues, the cysteine and phenylalanine included. Only the CDR3 DNA is retained, 39 bases long and in frame from the first base. Deletion took 5 bases off V and 8 bases off J, with a span of 14 bases between the germline ends. This sample comprised peripheral blood, obtained in a trial of Ad26.COV2.S vaccine versus placebo. This TCR came from a person aged 18-65 years who received the Ad26.COV2.S COVID-19 vaccine or a placebo. The chain is made from TRBV14 and TRBJ2-3; the D gene is perhaps TRBD1, on 5 matching bases. The nucleotides read TGTGCCAGCAGCTCACCCCTTAGGGGTACGCAGTATTTT. This codes for CASSSPLRGTQYF.